Below, 25 T cell receptor beta chains from the same sample are listed, as sequenced in a study of OX40 agonist ivuxolimab in advanced cancers. The protocol was immunoSEQ multiplex PCR, while the TCRdb copy is restricted to in-frame clones and leaves out a portion. This sample carries around 67,000 clones, approximately 90% of them seen once, and the ten largest clones take roughly 2.2%. Sequencing was performed on CD4+ or CD8+ T cells sorted from blood, taken in a trial of the OX40 agonist ivuxolimab. The source of these receptors is an adult with an advanced solid tumor such as melanoma, head and neck, liver or kidney cancer.

The chain carries TRBV19 and TRBJ1-2; maybe TRBD1 (5 bases). CDR1 is LNHDA and CDR2 is SQIVND in the germline V gene (reference sequence). CDR3 length: 14 amino acids. Trimming removed 1 base at V and 4 bases at J, with 10 bases between. This CDR3 reads CASSIGAGLYGYTF. DNA of the CDR3: TGTGCCAGTAGTATAGGAGCGGGACTCTATGGCTACACCTTC.

The CDR3 region has the DNA TGCGCCAGCAGCCTCCGGGACAGGGGATTTACCTACGAGCAGTACTTC. Its protein product is CASSLRDRGFTYEQYF. This chain uses TRBV4-1 with TRBJ2-7; 10 bases align to TRBD1. Trimming at V came to 4 bases and at J to 2 bases, leaving 8 bases not matched to a gene. CDR3 length equals 16 residues. Per germline, CDR1 MGHRA and CDR2 YSYEKL.

The V call is TRBV10-1, the J call TRBJ1-3; D uncertain. Germline V gives CDR1 WNHNN, CDR2 SYGVQD (reference sequence). Trimming stripped 6 bases from V and 4 bases from J, with 7 bases between. This CDR3 comprises 12 residues. The CDR3 sequence is CASSPSGNTIYF. The DNA for the CDR3 is TGCGCCAGCAGCCCCTCGGGAAACACCATATATTTT.

This chain links TRBV6-1 with TRBJ1-2, with D unresolved. The CDR3 loop spans 11 amino acids. Germline V CDR1 and CDR2: MNHNS, SASEGT. V lost 7 bases and J lost 11, with 14 bases in between. CDR3 amino acids: CASILGQHYTF. In DNA form, the CDR3 reads TGTGCCAGCATCCTCGGCCAACATTACACCTTC.

DNA of the CDR3: TGTGCCAGCAGTTTCAGAGGGCGGTACGAGCAGTACTTC. It translates to CASSFRGRYEQYF. The genes are TRBV28 and TRBJ2-7; D might be TRBD2 (5 bases). V was trimmed by 3 bases and J by 4 bases, leaving 10 bases between them. Germline V gene sequence: CDR1 MDHEN, CDR2 SYDVKM. This CDR3 region has 13 residues.

This chain links TRBV28 with TRBJ1-2; D is ambiguous. CDR1 is MDHEN, CDR2 SYDVKM, per germline. V lost 8 bases and J lost 2, with 12 bases in between. The CDR3 length is 13 residues. CDR3 sequence reads: CASAAFENYGYTF. For the CDR3, the DNA is TGTGCCAGCGCGGCCTTTGAGAACTATGGCTACACCTTC.

This sequence joins TRBV7-9 and TRBJ1-1; D is perhaps TRBD1 (5 bases). Trimming left V 2 bases short and J 6 bases short, with 10 bases between. Germline values: CDR1 SEHNR, CDR2 FQNEAQ (reference sequence). There are 13 residues in the CDR3. In DNA, the CDR3 is TGTGCCAGCAGCTTAATGCTGGGACCTGAAGCTTTCTTT. It yields the protein CASSLMLGPEAFF.

Here the CDR3 DNA reads TGTGCCAGTAACCGTCGGGGGGGCACTGAAGCTTTCTTT. Amino acids: CASNRRGGTEAFF. The V call is TRBV19, the J call TRBJ1-1, with a tentative D call TRBD1 (5 bases). The germline gives CDR1 LNHDA, CDR2 SQIVND (reference sequence). V was cut by 7 bases and J by 4 bases, with 13 bases left in between. This CDR3 has 13 residues.

The chain combines TRBV5-1 with TRBJ2-1; 8 bases map to TRBD2. This CDR3 spans 16 amino acids. Germline V gives CDR1 SGHRS, CDR2 YFSETQ. J was trimmed by 7 bases and V by 0 bases; bases with no gene match: 9. The CDR3: CASSLGPSGSENEQFF. The CDR3 region has the DNA TGCGCCAGCAGCTTGGGTCCCAGCGGGAGTGAAAATGAGCAGTTCTTC.

This clone was picked up a small number of times. The chain has TRBV10-3 and TRBJ1-2, with 7 bases aligning to TRBD1. The junction had 3 bases not matched to a gene; V was cut back by 6 bases and J by 5 bases. CDR1 is ENHRY and CDR2 is SYGVKD in the germline V gene. The CDR3 runs to 12 residues. CDR3 in DNA: TGTGCCATCAGCGGGACAGAATATGGCTACACCTTC. Residues: CAISGTEYGYTF.

This chain connects TRBV6-6 to TRBJ2-1; TRBD1 might be the D (5 bases). V was clipped by 7 bases and J by 6 bases, with 13 bases between them. Germline values: CDR1 MNHNY, CDR2 SVGAGI (reference sequence). CDR3 length equals 13 residues. CDR3 bases: TGTGCCAGCACCCAAACTACAGGCAATGAGCAGTTCTTC. Protein: CASTQTTGNEQFF.

This clone appeared a few times. The gene calls are TRBV9 and TRBJ2-3; D is uncertain. CDR1 and CDR2 (germline): SGDLS, YYNGEE. With 0 bases removed from V and 6 bases from J, the gap between germline ends came to 11 bases. This CDR3 has 14 residues. CDR3 DNA: TGTGCCAGCAGCGTAGCACTCGACGCCGATACGCAGTATTTT. Amino acid sequence: CASSVALDADTQYF.

The chain has TRBV5-5 and TRBJ1-2, with 7 bases identical to TRBD1. This CDR3 spans 17 amino acids. Trimming cost V 4 bases and J 4 bases; bases outside gene matches: 16. Germline values: CDR1 SGHKS, CDR2 YYEKEE (reference sequence). CDR3 amino acids: CASSLRTGGIGVYGYTF. In nucleotides, the CDR3 is TGTGCCAGCAGCCTCCGGACAGGTGGGATAGGGGTCTATGGCTACACCTTC.

The chain employs TRBV5-5 and TRBJ2-5; 9 bases match TRBD2. This CDR3 is 17 amino acids long. CDR1 and CDR2 (germline): SGHKS, YYEKEE (reference sequence). Unmatched junction bases numbered 10, after V lost 2 bases and J lost 2 bases. As DNA, the CDR3 is TGTGCCAGCAGCTTTCTCGCGGGAGGGCCCTTACAAGAGACCCAGTACTTC. It translates to CASSFLAGGPLQETQYF.

The CDR3 loop reads CASGTANSPLHF. The CDR3 bases are TGTGCCAGCGGAACAGCAAATTCACCCCTCCACTTT. V is TRBV28 and J is TRBJ1-6; D is unresolved. Trimming took off 8 bases at V and 7 bases at J, with 9 bases between the two ends. Germline CDR1 and CDR2: MDHEN and SYDVKM. This CDR3 contains 12 residues.

The chain is built from TRBV11-2 and TRBJ2-7; D may be TRBD1 (6 bases). The CDR3 has 13 residues. V dropped 6 bases and J dropped 3 bases, with 12 bases sitting between them. Germline V gives CDR1 SGHAT, CDR2 FQNNGV. The CDR3 coding sequence is TGTGCCAGCAGACGGGACAACAACTACGAGCAGTACTTC. This codes for CASRRDNNYEQYF.

This clone was observed a single time. This chain joins TRBV19 and TRBJ2-6; D not certain. The V gene lost 10 bases and the J gene lost 0 bases, with 7 bases spanning the gap. This CDR3 has 13 amino acids. Germline assignment: CDR1 LNHDA and CDR2 SQIVND (reference sequence). This chain's CDR3 is CATRLSGANVLTF. In nucleotides, the CDR3 is TGTGCCACACGTCTCTCTGGGGCCAACGTCCTGACTTTC.

The chain has TRBV28 and TRBJ2-1; 10 bases map to TRBD2. J gave up 5 bases and V 5 bases, and 6 bases lay outside the gene matches. This CDR3 comprises 15 residues. Germline lookup yields CDR1 MDHEN and CDR2 SYDVKM. The CDR3 region is CASSPSGRGNNEQFF. Written as DNA, the CDR3 is TGTGCCAGCAGTCCCAGCGGGAGGGGTAACAATGAGCAGTTCTTC.

The chain recombines TRBV28 with TRBJ1-1; possibly TRBD1 for D (5 bases). CDR1 is MDHEN and CDR2 is SYDVKM in the germline V gene. The V end was cut by 6 bases, the J end by 5 bases, with 16 bases between. The CDR3 runs 14 residues. This CDR3 is CASSPQGEGTEAFF. DNA of the CDR3: TGTGCCAGCAGCCCCCAAGGGGAAGGGACTGAAGCTTTCTTT.

V gene TRBV10-1 combines with J gene TRBJ2-7; maybe TRBD2 (5 bases). Germline V gene sequence: CDR1 WNHNN, CDR2 SYGVQD (reference sequence). V was shortened by 0 bases and J by 1 base, with 13 bases between the two germline ends. The CDR3 length is 16 residues. The CDR3 DNA reads TGCGCCAGCAGTGAGTCGATGTCTAGCCGATCCTACGAGCAGTACTTC. Translated, it gives CASSESMSSRSYEQYF.

The chain links TRBV4-1 to TRBJ2-5; possible D gene TRBD2, 6 bases. Trimming left V 0 bases short and J 5 bases short, with 19 bases between. The CDR3 spans 17 residues. Germline loops: CDR1 MGHRA, CDR2 YSYEKL. The CDR3 here is CASSQDKRRAGRETQYF. The CDR3 DNA follows: TGCGCCAGCAGCCAAGATAAGAGGCGGGCGGGACGGGAGACCCAGTACTTC.

This chain uses TRBV30 with TRBJ2-3; 10 nucleotides line up with TRBD2. This CDR3 has 12 amino acids. With 2 bases clipped from V and 14 bases from J, the junction kept 7 bases outside the gene matches. The germline V gene has CDR1 GTSNPN and CDR2 SVGIG (reference sequence). CDR3 sequence: CAWSLPSGGLYF. As DNA, the CDR3 is TGTGCCTGGAGTCTTCCTAGCGGGGGTCTGTATTTT. Drawing the rest from reference TRBV30 and TRBJ2-3, the complete variable domain is SQTIHQWPATLVQPVGSPLSLECTVEGTSNPNLYWYRQAAGRGLQLLFYSVGIGQISSEVPQNLSASRPQDRQFILSSKKLLLSDSGFYLCAWSLPSGGLYFGPGTRLTVL.

About this clone: One junction end disagrees with the germline gene, perhaps due to a read error. The V call is TRBV19, the J call TRBJ2-3; 7 bases match TRBD2. Germline CDR1 reads LNHDA; CDR2 reads SQIVND (reference sequence). This CDR3 is 15 amino acids long. The CDR3 here is CASSVDSAPGGTQYF. Here the CDR3 DNA reads TGTGCCAGTAGTGTAGATAGCGCCCCGGGGGGTACGCAGTATTTT.

The chain has TRBV5-1 and TRBJ1-4, with 11 nucleotides matching TRBD1. CDR1 and CDR2 (germline): SGHRS, YFSETQ. V trimming: 0 bases; J trimming: 7 bases; junction bases outside the gene matches: 5. The CDR3 totals 16 residues. This CDR3 reads CASSLEGTGGSEKLFF. The CDR3 coding sequence is TGCGCCAGCAGCTTGGAAGGGACAGGGGGTAGTGAAAAACTGTTTTTT.

This chain uses TRBV19 with TRBJ2-2; D perhaps matches TRBD2 (5 bases). Deletions cut 5 bases from V and 7 bases from J, with 17 bases between. This CDR3 has 15 amino acids. Germline CDR1 reads LNHDA; CDR2 reads SQIVND (reference sequence). DNA for the CDR3: TGTGCCAGTAGTGCCTGGACTGGGAGAGACGGGGAGCTGTTTTTT. Its protein is CASSAWTGRDGELFF.